The following is a TCR beta chain sequence with its context. Its antigen remains unknown. This specimen comes from a study of post-analysis software for immune sequencing data. Study-wide background: Multiple sclerosis in the patients followed relapsing-remitting, secondary progressive and progressive-relapsing courses. Study findings and constraints: By F measure, samples from a shared preparation batch strongly co-clustered. Higher frequency in patients than in controls was seen for five TRBV segments, with TRBV5-6, TRBV5-1 and TRBV20-1 among them. The study found significantly lower normalized Chao1 diversity in multiple sclerosis patients than in controls.

TCR beta cDNA libraries had unique molecular identifiers. Input of about 0.9 to 10 million T cells yielded 550,000 or so cDNA molecules. TCRdb ran MiXCR on the PCR reads and lists one entry per CDR3 protein. The sample lists 600,000 to 700,000 distinct CDR3 sequences, approximately 60% occurring once. V was shortened by 0 bases and J by 9 bases, with 18 bases between the two germline ends. This CDR3 has 16 residues. Germline loops: CDR1 LNHNV, CDR2 YYDKDF (reference sequence). Sequenced: blood. The rearrangement joins TRBV15 to TRBJ2-1; D possibly matches TRBD1 or TRBD2 (7 bases each). This receptor was obtained from a girl aged 2 to 10 with multiple sclerosis. CDR3: CATSRDPRGGGGEQFF. DNA for the CDR3: TGTGCCACCAGCAGAGATCCCAGGGGGGGCGGGGGTGAGCAGTTCTTC.